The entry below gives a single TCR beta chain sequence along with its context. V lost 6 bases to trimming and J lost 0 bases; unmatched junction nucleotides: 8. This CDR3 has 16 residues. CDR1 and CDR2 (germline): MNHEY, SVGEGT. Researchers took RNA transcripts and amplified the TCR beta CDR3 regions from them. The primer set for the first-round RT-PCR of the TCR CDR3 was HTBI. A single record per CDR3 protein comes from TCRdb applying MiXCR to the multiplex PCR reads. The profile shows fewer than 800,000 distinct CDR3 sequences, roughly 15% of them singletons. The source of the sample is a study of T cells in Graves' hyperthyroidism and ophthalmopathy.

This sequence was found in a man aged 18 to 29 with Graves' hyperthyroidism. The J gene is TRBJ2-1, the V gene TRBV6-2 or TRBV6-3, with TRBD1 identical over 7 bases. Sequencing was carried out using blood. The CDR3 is CASRTRDRDSYNEQFF. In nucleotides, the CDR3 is TGTGCCAGCAGAACTAGGGACAGAGACTCCTACAATGAGCAGTTCTTC.